This TCR beta chain was sequenced in a study of siplizumab effects on memory and regulatory T cells (dated by TCRdb to between 2018 and 2021). A note on the overall study: The effect of the anti-CD2 antibody siplizumab on alloreactive T-cell subsets was examined in allogeneic mixed lymphocyte reactions constructed from human PBMCs. Here is what the overall study found, with its caveats: For roughly 75-95% of proliferating CD4+ or CD8+ clones, no naive or memory phenotype could be assigned. The cumulative frequency of alloreactive sequences traceable to unstimulated CD4+ memory T cells was significantly reduced by siplizumab. Compared with memory T cells, unstimulated naive T cells appeared more diverse, and naive cells seemed to make a substantial contribution to the alloresponse. Sequences below about 10^-5 frequency were poorly captured, so only a minor fraction of alloreactive clones could be mapped to unstimulated subsets. The suppressive function of proliferating Tregs from siplizumab cultures was not functionally confirmed. Among mappable alloreactive CD4+ clones, the Treg-derived fraction averaged approximately 69% with siplizumab versus 25% to 30% in control reactions.

From the cysteine up to the phenylalanine, the CDR3 has a length of 13 residues. Only the CDR3 DNA is retained, 39 bases long and in frame from the first base. Trimming removed 6 bases from V and 5 bases from J, leaving 14 bases between the germline ends. The germline V gene gives CDR1 as ENHRY and CDR2 as SYGVKD. The library was prepared using the immunoSEQ multiplex PCR assay. About 10^5 TCR templates per sample were assayed by the deep sequencing platform. Genomic DNA extracted from sorted T cells was the material used for TCRbeta CDR3 sequencing. Turning to the authors' computational methods: The R programming language was used for clonal analysis of the TCRbeta CDR3 data. Alloreactive CD4+ and CD8+ clones were defined by comparing unstimulated samples with post-reaction CFSE-low samples. Regulatory or non-regulatory origin of alloreactive CD4+ clones was assigned by matching sequences to the sorted unstimulated Treg and non-Treg repertoires. TCRdb obtained this table from immuneACCESS and retained in-frame rearrangements with V and J assigned. These tables miss some clones; where compared with another copy, unresolved V genes account for less than half of the shortfall, and the remainder is unexplained. V, J and clone size are taken as reported in that table, and D and trimming were inferred from the DNA itself. The sample table shows over 85,000 clones, and around 90% are seen once. The ten largest clones take up under 1.5% of the sample.

On this clone itself: The antigen this receptor binds is unknown. Base qualities are not provided; no much larger clone lies one nucleotide away.

TCRbeta CDR3 sequencing was performed on sorted unstimulated T cells and on proliferating T cells recovered from mixed lymphocyte reactions. Fresh whole blood from nine to eleven HLA-typed healthy donors was used to isolate PBMCs. Recombination connected TRBV10-3 to TRBJ2-7, and TRBD1 may be the D gene, going by 6 matching bases. Sequenced material: CD4+ T cells sorted from blood. The clonotype was recovered from a human donor in good health. The CDR3 amino acid sequence is: CAIRGGSVDEQYF. DNA sequence: TGTGCCATCAGAGGGGGATCGGTGGACGAGCAGTACTTC.